The 14 T cell receptor beta chains below come from one sample, sequenced in a study of blood T cell repertoires in COVID-19. Produced via immunoSEQ multiplex PCR; TCRdb's table is partial and in-frame only. The data show tens of thousands of clones, 91% seen once. The sequencing sample was made of peripheral blood. These receptor sequences come from a human donor in a cohort sampled during active COVID-19.

The genes are TRBV6-5 and TRBJ1-2, with D possibly matching TRBD1 (6 bases). Looked up from germline, CDR1 is MNHEY and CDR2 is SVGAGI. The V end lost 8 bases, the J end lost 5 bases, and 18 bases lay between the germline ends. The CDR3 is 14 residues long. CDR3 amino acids: CASYRMGAGYGYTF. The DNA for the CDR3 is TGTGCCAGCTATCGAATGGGGGCCGGTTATGGCTACACCTTC.

This clone was seen only once. The chain recombines TRBV7-3 with TRBJ2-3; 9 bases line up with TRBD2. V shed 3 bases and J 2 bases; nucleotides not matched to a gene: 9. CDR3 length: 17 amino acids. Germline loops: CDR1 SGHTA, CDR2 FQGTGA. The CDR3 spells CASSLKGAGGHTDTQYF. CDR3 DNA sequence: TGTGCCAGCAGCTTGAAAGGAGCGGGGGGCCACACAGATACGCAGTATTTT.

The chain employs TRBV2 and TRBJ1-2; TRBD1 aligns across 7 bases. V shed 8 bases and J 4 bases; nucleotides not matched to a gene: 10. The length of the CDR3 is 14 residues. Looked up from germline, CDR1 is SNHLY and CDR2 is FYNNEI. The CDR3 DNA follows: TGTGCCAGCCGACAGGGAGAAAGATCCTATGGCTACACCTTC. Translated, it gives CASRQGERSYGYTF.

The chain employs TRBV7-3 and TRBJ2-7, with D maybe TRBD1 (6 bases). This CDR3 has 15 amino acids. V was shortened by 8 bases and J by 0 bases, with 17 bases between the two germline ends. Germline V CDR1 and CDR2: SGHTA, FQGTGA. The CDR3 reads CASAGAGTSSYEQYF. As DNA, the CDR3 is TGTGCCAGCGCAGGTGCCGGGACAAGCTCCTACGAGCAGTACTTC.

This chain connects TRBV29-1 to TRBJ1-6; weak D call: TRBD1 (6 bases). The germline V gene encodes CDR1 SQVTM and CDR2 ANQGSEA. The CDR3 is 13 amino acids. Trimming cost V 6 bases and J 8 bases, with 14 bases left between them. CDR3 in amino acids: CSVAVQGDSPLHF. CDR3 nucleotides: TGCAGCGTCGCAGTACAGGGAGATTCACCCCTCCACTTT.

The J gene is TRBJ2-5, the V gene TRBV9; D may be TRBD1 (6 bases). Per the germline V gene, CDR1 is SGDLS and CDR2 is YYNGEE. The CDR3 extends over 17 amino acids. V was cut by 0 bases and J by 5 bases, with 20 bases left in between. The CDR3 protein is CASSVARDTPSRETQYF. The CDR3, as DNA: TGTGCCAGCAGCGTAGCCCGGGACACCCCGAGTCGGGAGACCCAGTACTTC.

This chain joins TRBV30 and TRBJ1-1, with 11 nucleotides matching TRBD1. Germline V lookup: CDR1 GTSNPN, CDR2 SVGIG (reference sequence). The V gene end was trimmed by 3 bases and the J gene end by 4 bases; junction bases not matched to a gene: 1. This CDR3 comprises 13 residues. The CDR3 DNA reads as TGTGCCTGGAGGGGACAGGGGGTCACTGAAGCTTTCTTT. Residues: CAWRGQGVTEAFF.

CDR3 amino acids: CASSNPRDSPGELFF. DNA for the CDR3: TGTGCCAGCAGCAACCCCCGGGACAGCCCCGGGGAGCTGTTTTTT. The chain uses TRBV7-6 and TRBJ2-2; TRBD1 matches at 7 bases. After removal of 5 bases from V and 6 bases from J, the junction contained 9 bases not matched to a gene. CDR3 size: 15 residues. Germline values: CDR1 SGHVS, CDR2 FNYEAQ. The full variable domain, completed using reference TRBV7-6 and TRBJ2-2, is GAGVSQSPRYKVTKRGQDVALRCDPISGHVSLYWYRQALGQGPEFLTYFNYEAQQDKSGLPNDRFSAERPEGSISTLTIQRTEQRDSAMYRCASSNPRDSPGELFFGEGSRLTVL.

The chain is built from TRBV4-1 and TRBJ2-6; 7 bases map to TRBD1. V dropped 4 bases and J dropped 0; count of bases not matched to a gene: 9. CDR3 length: 18 amino acids. Germline CDR1 MGHRA, CDR2 YSYEKL. CDR3 amino acids: CASSRGQVERSGANVLTF. The CDR3 DNA is TGCGCCAGCAGCCGCGGACAGGTGGAACGCTCTGGGGCCAACGTCCTGACTTTC.

The chain combines TRBV25-1 with TRBJ1-2; D gene ambiguous. This CDR3 has 12 residues. V lost 3 bases, J lost 4 bases, and 6 bases lay in between. Germline V CDR1 and CDR2: MGHDK, SYGVNS. CDR3 in amino acids: CASSDGRYGYTF. In DNA, the CDR3 is TGTGCCAGCAGTGATGGGCGCTATGGCTACACCTTC.

The chain has TRBV6-5 and TRBJ2-2; D may be TRBD1 (6 bases). V lost 7 bases to trimming and J lost 4 bases, with 16 bases between them. This CDR3 region has 15 residues. From germline, CDR1 is MNHEY and CDR2 SVGAGI. The DNA for the CDR3 is TGTGCCAGCACACCGTCTGAGGGGGTCACCGGGGAGCTGTTTTTT. As protein: CASTPSEGVTGELFF.

This rearrangement joins TRBV6-2 or TRBV6-3 to TRBJ2-2, with a weak D call TRBD1 (6 bases). Deletions cut 2 bases from V and 4 bases from J, with 17 bases between. From germline, CDR1 is MNHEY and CDR2 SVGEGT. This CDR3 is 17 amino acids long. The CDR3 protein is CASSYPQGRVRTGELFF. DNA for the CDR3: TGTGCCAGCAGTTACCCACAGGGAAGAGTGCGCACCGGGGAGCTGTTTTTT.

This clone was counted a single time. The chain combines TRBV7-2 with TRBJ1-2; 12 nucleotides line up with TRBD1. The germline V gene has CDR1 SGHTA and CDR2 FQGNSA. With 7 bases clipped from V and 1 base from J, the junction kept 7 bases outside the gene matches. This CDR3 is built from 16 residues. In DNA, the CDR3 is TGTGCCAGCACCCCGGGGACAGGGGGCGATAACTATGGCTACACCTTC. Protein: CASTPGTGGDNYGYTF.

The sample holds one count of this clone. The chain joins TRBV10-1 to TRBJ2-2; 12 nucleotides match TRBD2. The J segment lost 4 bases and the V segment lost 2 bases, leaving 5 bases of the junction unmatched. CDR1 is WNHNN and CDR2 is SYGVQD in the germline V gene (reference sequence). The CDR3 covers 17 residues. The CDR3 DNA reads TGCGCCAGCAGTGAGGGGACTAGCGGGCCGCGCACCGGGGAGCTGTTTTTT. Translated, it gives CASSEGTSGPRTGELFF.